Listed below are T cell receptor beta chains from one sample, sequenced in a study of chemoradiotherapy in HPV16-positive cancers. This table comes from immunoSEQ multiplex PCR, and its TCRdb copy is limited to in-frame clones, with some not included. The sample lists roughly 12,000 clones; about 60% were seen once. Sampling was done from a patient who underwent chemoradiotherapy. The receptors here all came from a human donor with HPV-associated anogenital cancer. CDR3s include the opening cysteine and the closing phenylalanine or tryptophan. D genes are given only for firm matches. Where a row states a size, it is once, few, many or the class of an expanded clone; other rows omit it.

v_call: TRBV7-8; j_call: TRBJ1-3; clone_size: -; d_call: -; cdr3_nt: TGTGCCAGCAGCTTAGTCGGGGTTCCTGGAAACACCATATATTTT; cdr3_aa: CASSLVGVPGNTIYF
v_call: TRBV2; j_call: TRBJ1-1; clone_size: -; d_call: -; cdr3_nt: TGTGCCAGCAGTGTTACAAGTGCCACTGAAGCTTTCTTT; cdr3_aa: CASSVTSATEAFF
v_call: TRBV5-6; j_call: TRBJ1-2; clone_size: -; d_call: -; cdr3_nt: TGTGCCAGCACCCGGGGGGAAGACCTGTTCGGCTACACCTTC; cdr3_aa: CASTRGEDLFGYTF
v_call: TRBV28; j_call: TRBJ1-1; clone_size: -; d_call: -; cdr3_nt: TGTGCCAGCAGCCGCGTGTTTTTGGCCCTGGGGACTGAAGCTTTCTTT; cdr3_aa: CASSRVFLALGTEAFF
v_call: TRBV5-1; j_call: TRBJ1-1; clone_size: -; d_call: TRBD1; cdr3_nt: TGCGCCAGCAGCTTGGCGGACAGGGGTGAAGCTTTCTTT; cdr3_aa: CASSLADRGEAFF
v_call: TRBV7-8; j_call: TRBJ2-7; clone_size: -; d_call: -; cdr3_nt: TGTGCCAGCAGTTCGGGCCTCTCCGGCGAGCAGTACTTC; cdr3_aa: CASSSGLSGEQYF
v_call: TRBV6-1; j_call: TRBJ1-6; clone_size: -; d_call: -; cdr3_nt: TGTGCCAGCAGTGTTCCCAGGGGTGTGGATTCACCCCTCCACTTT; cdr3_aa: CASSVPRGVDSPLHF
v_call: TRBV7-3; j_call: TRBJ2-1; clone_size: -; d_call: TRBD1; cdr3_nt: TGTGCCAGCAGCATAGGACAGGGGGCGACCGGTGAGCAGTTCTTC; cdr3_aa: CASSIGQGATGEQFF
v_call: TRBV28; j_call: TRBJ1-2; clone_size: -; d_call: -; cdr3_nt: TGTGCCAGCAGTACGACAGGCAACAACTATGGCTACACCTTC; cdr3_aa: CASSTTGNNYGYTF
v_call: TRBV7-2; j_call: TRBJ1-5; clone_size: -; d_call: TRBD1; cdr3_nt: TGTGCCAGCAGCTTACAGGGACAGGGGGCCCTCAATCAGCCCCAGCATTTT; cdr3_aa: CASSLQGQGALNQPQHF
v_call: TRBV29-1; j_call: TRBJ1-2; clone_size: once; d_call: -; cdr3_nt: TGCAGCGTTGAAGAGGGGTGGCCTAACTATGGCTACACCTTC; cdr3_aa: CSVEEGWPNYGYTF
v_call: TRBV27; j_call: TRBJ1-4; clone_size: -; d_call: -; cdr3_nt: TGTGCCAGCAGACCCTTGGGGGTCGGGGAAAAACTGTTTTTT; cdr3_aa: CASRPLGVGEKLFF
v_call: TRBV29-1; j_call: TRBJ2-5; clone_size: -; d_call: -; cdr3_nt: TGCAGCGTTGCCGGCAGTCAAGAGACCCAGTACTTC; cdr3_aa: CSVAGSQETQYF
v_call: TRBV7-2; j_call: TRBJ1-3; clone_size: -; d_call: -; cdr3_nt: TGTGCCAGCAGCCCCTTCATTTGGGGCTCTGGAAACACCATATATTTT; cdr3_aa: CASSPFIWGSGNTIYF
v_call: TRBV6-1; j_call: TRBJ1-5; clone_size: once; d_call: TRBD1; cdr3_nt: TGTGCCAGCACCTATGGACAGGGGAGGGAGCCCCAGCATTTT; cdr3_aa: CASTYGQGREPQHF
v_call: TRBV7-6; j_call: TRBJ1-1; clone_size: -; d_call: -; cdr3_nt: TGTGCCAGCAGCTTACTGAGGGTCGAGGGGAGAGAAGAAGCTTTCTTT; cdr3_aa: CASSLLRVEGREEAFF
v_call: TRBV7-8; j_call: TRBJ1-5; clone_size: -; d_call: -; cdr3_nt: TGTGCCAGCAAACGAACATCCCGGCAGTTTAGCAATCAGCCCCAGCATTTT; cdr3_aa: CASKRTSRQFSNQPQHF
v_call: TRBV19; j_call: TRBJ1-6; clone_size: -; d_call: TRBD1; cdr3_nt: TGTGCCAGTAGTCCGGACAGGGAATCACCCCTCCACTTT; cdr3_aa: CASSPDRESPLHF
v_call: TRBV13; j_call: TRBJ2-5; clone_size: -; d_call: TRBD1; cdr3_nt: TGTGCCAGCAGCCCCCGACAGGGGCGGGAGACCCAGTACTTC; cdr3_aa: CASSPRQGRETQYF
v_call: TRBV19; j_call: TRBJ2-7; clone_size: few; d_call: -; cdr3_nt: TGTGCCAGTAGTATAGATCGGCGCCCCTCCTACGAGCAGTACTTC; cdr3_aa: CASSIDRRPSYEQYF
v_call: TRBV5-1; j_call: TRBJ1-2; clone_size: few; d_call: -; cdr3_nt: TGCGCCAGCAGCTTGGAGGCGAAAAACTATGGCTACACCTTC; cdr3_aa: CASSLEAKNYGYTF
v_call: TRBV25-1; j_call: TRBJ2-3; clone_size: once; d_call: -; cdr3_nt: TGTGCCAGCAGTGAGCGTCTCTCCTCAGATACGCAGTATTTT; cdr3_aa: CASSERLSSDTQYF
v_call: TRBV9; j_call: TRBJ2-5; clone_size: -; d_call: TRBD2; cdr3_nt: TGTGCCAGCAGCACGGGACTAGCGGGGGGACAAGAGACCCAGTACTTC; cdr3_aa: CASSTGLAGGQETQYF
v_call: TRBV10-3; j_call: TRBJ1-5; clone_size: -; d_call: TRBD1; cdr3_nt: TGTGCCATCAGTGAGATGGGACAGGGGAGCAATCAGCCCCAGCATTTT; cdr3_aa: CAISEMGQGSNQPQHF
v_call: TRBV5-6; j_call: TRBJ2-3; clone_size: -; d_call: TRBD2; cdr3_nt: TGTGCCAGCAGCTTGGCCCTCCTAGCGGGGGGCGAGATAGATACGCAGTATTTT; cdr3_aa: CASSLALLAGGEIDTQYF
v_call: TRBV5-1; j_call: TRBJ2-3; clone_size: -; d_call: -; cdr3_nt: TGCGCCAGCAGCCCGTTTGGCACAGATACGCAGTATTTT; cdr3_aa: CASSPFGTDTQYF
v_call: TRBV27; j_call: TRBJ2-2; clone_size: few; d_call: -; cdr3_nt: TGTGCCAGCAGCCCTCTAGGGCGCGGGGAGCTGTTTTTT; cdr3_aa: CASSPLGRGELFF
v_call: TRBV19; j_call: TRBJ2-2; clone_size: -; d_call: -; cdr3_nt: TGTGCCAGTAGTATACTTACACCGGAGAGAGGAACCGGGGAGCTGTTTTTT; cdr3_aa: CASSILTPERGTGELFF
v_call: TRBV7-9; j_call: TRBJ2-3; clone_size: -; d_call: -; cdr3_nt: TGTGCCAGCAGCTTAGATACCCTCGGGGGCACAGATACGCAGTATTTT; cdr3_aa: CASSLDTLGGTDTQYF
v_call: TRBV5-6; j_call: TRBJ1-6; clone_size: -; d_call: TRBD1; cdr3_nt: TGTGCCAGCAGCAAGGACAGGGTTTCTTCACCCCTCCACTTT; cdr3_aa: CASSKDRVSSPLHF
v_call: TRBV9; j_call: TRBJ1-2; clone_size: few; d_call: -; cdr3_nt: TGTGCCAGCAGCCCCCTCGGGGGGTCCTCAGCTAACTATGGCTACACCTTC; cdr3_aa: CASSPLGGSSANYGYTF
v_call: TRBV7-3; j_call: TRBJ1-1; clone_size: few; d_call: -; cdr3_nt: TGTGCCAGCAGCTTGGGGTTGGGGAACACTGAAGCTTTCTTT; cdr3_aa: CASSLGLGNTEAFF
v_call: TRBV7-2; j_call: TRBJ1-2; clone_size: -; d_call: -; cdr3_nt: TGTGCCAGCAGCTTAGACAGATCCTATGGCTACACCTTC; cdr3_aa: CASSLDRSYGYTF
v_call: TRBV4-1; j_call: TRBJ1-2; clone_size: -; d_call: TRBD1; cdr3_nt: TGCGCCAGCAGCCAACCGTGGACAGGCTTAAACTATGGCTACACCTTC; cdr3_aa: CASSQPWTGLNYGYTF
v_call: TRBV7-2; j_call: TRBJ2-7; clone_size: -; d_call: -; cdr3_nt: TGTGCCAGCAGCCGCGGCTACGAGCAGTACTTC; cdr3_aa: CASSRGYEQYF
v_call: TRBV6-4; j_call: TRBJ2-3; clone_size: -; d_call: TRBD1; cdr3_nt: TGTGCCAGCAGCCGACAGGGGGTAGGAGATACGCAGTATTTT; cdr3_aa: CASSRQGVGDTQYF
v_call: TRBV30; j_call: TRBJ2-1; clone_size: few; d_call: TRBD2; cdr3_nt: TGTGCCTGGATCCTAGCGGGGGGGAGGGAGCAGTTCTTC; cdr3_aa: CAWILAGGREQFF